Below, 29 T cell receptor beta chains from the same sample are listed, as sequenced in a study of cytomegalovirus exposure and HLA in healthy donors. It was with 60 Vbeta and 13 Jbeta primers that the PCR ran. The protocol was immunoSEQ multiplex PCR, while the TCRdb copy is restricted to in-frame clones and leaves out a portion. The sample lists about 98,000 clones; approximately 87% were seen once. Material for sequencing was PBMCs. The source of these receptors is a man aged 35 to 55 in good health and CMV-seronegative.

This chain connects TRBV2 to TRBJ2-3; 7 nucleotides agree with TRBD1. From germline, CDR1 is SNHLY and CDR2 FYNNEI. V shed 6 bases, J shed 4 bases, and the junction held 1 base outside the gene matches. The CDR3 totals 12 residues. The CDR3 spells CASRGTADTQYF. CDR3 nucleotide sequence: TGTGCCAGCAGGGGGACAGCAGATACGCAGTATTTT.

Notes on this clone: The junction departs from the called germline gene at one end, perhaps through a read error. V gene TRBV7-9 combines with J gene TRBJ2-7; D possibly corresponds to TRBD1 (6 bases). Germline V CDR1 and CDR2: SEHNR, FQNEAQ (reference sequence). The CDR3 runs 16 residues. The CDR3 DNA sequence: TGTTCCAGCAGCTCCGGACGACAGGTCTTAACCTACGAGCAGTACTTC. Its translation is CSSSSGRQVLTYEQYF.

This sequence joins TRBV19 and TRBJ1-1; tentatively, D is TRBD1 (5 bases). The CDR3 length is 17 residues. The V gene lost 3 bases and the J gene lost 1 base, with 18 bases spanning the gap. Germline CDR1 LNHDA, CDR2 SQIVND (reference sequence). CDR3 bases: TGTGCCAGTAGTATCCTGGGGCAGGGTGGATGGAACACTGAAGCTTTCTTT. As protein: CASSILGQGGWNTEAFF.

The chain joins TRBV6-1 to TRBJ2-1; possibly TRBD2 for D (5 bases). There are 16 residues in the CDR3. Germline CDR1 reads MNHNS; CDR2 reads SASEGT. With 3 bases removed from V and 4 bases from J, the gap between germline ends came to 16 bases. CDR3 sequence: CASSDPTSIPYNEQFF. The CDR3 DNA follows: TGTGCCAGCAGTGACCCTACTAGTATCCCGTACAATGAGCAGTTCTTC.

The CDR3 coding sequence is TGTGCCAGCAGTACCACCCCGCGGTTGGGCGGGGAGCTGTTTTTT. Protein: CASSTTPRLGGELFF. This chain uses TRBV6-5 with TRBJ2-2, with D unclear. From germline, CDR1 is MNHEY and CDR2 SVGAGI. The CDR3 spans 15 residues. V gave up 5 bases and J gave up 7 bases, with 17 bases separating them.

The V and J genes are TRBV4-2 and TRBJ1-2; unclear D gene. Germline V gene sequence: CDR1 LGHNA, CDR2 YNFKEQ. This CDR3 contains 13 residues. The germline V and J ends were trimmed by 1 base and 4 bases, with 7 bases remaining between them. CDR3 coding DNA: TGTGCCAGCAGCCAAGGCGAGGGCTATGGCTACACCTTC. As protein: CASSQGEGYGYTF.

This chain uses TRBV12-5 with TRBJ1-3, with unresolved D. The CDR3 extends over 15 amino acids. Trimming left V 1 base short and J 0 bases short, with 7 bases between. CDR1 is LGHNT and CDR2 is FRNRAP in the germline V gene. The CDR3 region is CASGLGTSSGNTIYF. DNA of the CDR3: TGTGCTAGTGGTTTGGGCACCAGCTCTGGAAACACCATATATTTT.

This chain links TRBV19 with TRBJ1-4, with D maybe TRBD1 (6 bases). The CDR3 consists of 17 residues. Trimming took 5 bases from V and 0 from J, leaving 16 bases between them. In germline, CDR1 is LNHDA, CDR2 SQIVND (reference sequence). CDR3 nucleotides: TGTGCCAGTAGTCCTCGGGACACTGTTACAACTAATGAAAAACTGTTTTTT. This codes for CASSPRDTVTTNEKLFF.

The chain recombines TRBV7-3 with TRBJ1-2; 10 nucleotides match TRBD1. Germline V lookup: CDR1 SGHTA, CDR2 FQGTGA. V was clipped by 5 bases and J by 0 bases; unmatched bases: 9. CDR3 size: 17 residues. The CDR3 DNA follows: TGTGCCAGCAGCATATGGGACAGGGGTGAGGCTAACTATGGCTACACCTTC. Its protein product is CASSIWDRGEANYGYTF.

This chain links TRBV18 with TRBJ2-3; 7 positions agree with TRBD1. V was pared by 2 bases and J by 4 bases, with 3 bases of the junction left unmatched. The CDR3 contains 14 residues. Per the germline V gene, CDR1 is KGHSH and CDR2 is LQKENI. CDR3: CASSPDRAADTQYF. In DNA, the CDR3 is TGTGCCAGCTCACCAGACAGGGCTGCAGATACGCAGTATTTT.

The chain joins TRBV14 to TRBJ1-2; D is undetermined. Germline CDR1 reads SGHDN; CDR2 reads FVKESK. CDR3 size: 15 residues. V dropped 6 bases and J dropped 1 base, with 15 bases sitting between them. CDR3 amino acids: CASSPNRVYNYGYTF. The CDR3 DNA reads TGTGCCAGCAGTCCCAATCGGGTGTATAACTATGGCTACACCTTC. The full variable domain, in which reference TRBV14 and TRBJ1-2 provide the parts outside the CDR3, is EAGVTQFPSHSVIEKGQTVTLRCDPISGHDNLYWYRRVMGKEIKFLLHFVKESKQDESGMPNNRFLAERTGGTYSTLKVQPAELEDSGVYFCASSPNRVYNYGYTFGSGTRLTVV.

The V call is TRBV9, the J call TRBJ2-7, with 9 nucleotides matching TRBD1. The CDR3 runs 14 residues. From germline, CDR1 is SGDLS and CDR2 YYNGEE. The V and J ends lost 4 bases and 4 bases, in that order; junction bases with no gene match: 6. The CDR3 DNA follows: TGTGCCAGCAGCCCTCGCGACAGGGGGTACGAGCAGTACTTC. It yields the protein CASSPRDRGYEQYF.

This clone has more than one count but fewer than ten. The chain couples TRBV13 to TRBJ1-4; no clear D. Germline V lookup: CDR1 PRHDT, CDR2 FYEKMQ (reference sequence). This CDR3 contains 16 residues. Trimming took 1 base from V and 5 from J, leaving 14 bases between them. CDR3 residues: CASSLVALEANEKLFF. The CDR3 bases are TGTGCCAGCAGCTTAGTGGCACTCGAGGCCAATGAAAAACTGTTTTTT.

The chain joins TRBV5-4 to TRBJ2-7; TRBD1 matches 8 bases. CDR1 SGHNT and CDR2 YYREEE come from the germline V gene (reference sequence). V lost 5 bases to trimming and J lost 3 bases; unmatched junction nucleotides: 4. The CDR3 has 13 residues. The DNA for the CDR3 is TGTGCCAGCAGTCTCGACAGGGGCTACGAGCAGTACTTC. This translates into CASSLDRGYEQYF.

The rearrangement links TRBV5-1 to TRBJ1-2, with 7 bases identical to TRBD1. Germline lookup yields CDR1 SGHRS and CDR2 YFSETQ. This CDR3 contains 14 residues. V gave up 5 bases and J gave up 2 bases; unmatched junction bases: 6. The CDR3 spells CASREGQPNYGYTF. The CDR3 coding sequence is TGCGCCAGCAGGGAGGGACAGCCAAACTATGGCTACACCTTC.

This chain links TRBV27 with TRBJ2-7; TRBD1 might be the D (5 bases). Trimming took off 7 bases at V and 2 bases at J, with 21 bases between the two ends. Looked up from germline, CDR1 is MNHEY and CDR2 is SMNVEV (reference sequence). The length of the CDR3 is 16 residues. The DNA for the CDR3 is TGTGCCAGCACCAAAGGGGCAGGGTTTGGTACCTACGAGCAGTACTTC. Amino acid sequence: CASTKGAGFGTYEQYF.

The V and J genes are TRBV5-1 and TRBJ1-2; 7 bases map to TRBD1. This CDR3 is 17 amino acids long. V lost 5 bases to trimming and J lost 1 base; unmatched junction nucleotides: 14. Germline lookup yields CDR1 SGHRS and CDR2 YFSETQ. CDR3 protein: CASRMGYRGRSNYGYTF. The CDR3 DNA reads TGCGCCAGCAGGATGGGCTACAGGGGCAGGAGTAACTATGGCTACACCTTC.

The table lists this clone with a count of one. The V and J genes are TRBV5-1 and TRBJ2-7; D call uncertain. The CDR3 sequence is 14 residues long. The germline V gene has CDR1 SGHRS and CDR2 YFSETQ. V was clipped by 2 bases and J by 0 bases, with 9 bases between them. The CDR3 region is CASSFNRRSYEQYF. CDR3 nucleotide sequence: TGCGCCAGCAGCTTTAACAGACGCTCCTACGAGCAGTACTTC.

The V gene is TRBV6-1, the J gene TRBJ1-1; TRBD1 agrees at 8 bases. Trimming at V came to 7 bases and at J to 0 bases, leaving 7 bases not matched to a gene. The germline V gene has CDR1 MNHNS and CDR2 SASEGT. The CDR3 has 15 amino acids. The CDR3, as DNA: TGTGCCAGCACCTCCGGGACAGGAGTGAACACTGAAGCTTTCTTT. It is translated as CASTSGTGVNTEAFF.

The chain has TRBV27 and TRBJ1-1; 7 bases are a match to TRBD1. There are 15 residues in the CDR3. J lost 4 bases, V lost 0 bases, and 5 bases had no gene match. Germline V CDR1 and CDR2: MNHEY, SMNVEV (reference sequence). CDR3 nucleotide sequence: TGTGCCAGCAGTTTATCCCCCGGGACAGTCACTGAAGCTTTCTTT. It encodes CASSLSPGTVTEAFF.

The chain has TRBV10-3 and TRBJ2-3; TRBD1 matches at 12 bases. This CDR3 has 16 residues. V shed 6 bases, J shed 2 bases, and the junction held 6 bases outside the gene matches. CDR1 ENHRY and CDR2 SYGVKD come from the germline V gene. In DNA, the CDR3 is TGTGCCATCAGGTCGGGACAGGGGGCACACACAGATACGCAGTATTTT. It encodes CAIRSGQGAHTDTQYF.

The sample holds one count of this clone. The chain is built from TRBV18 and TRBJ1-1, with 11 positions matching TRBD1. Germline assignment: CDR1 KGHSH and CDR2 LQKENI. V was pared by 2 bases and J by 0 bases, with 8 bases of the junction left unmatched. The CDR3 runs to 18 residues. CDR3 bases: TGTGCCAGCTCACCATGGACAGGGGGCGATTTCATGAACACTGAAGCTTTCTTT. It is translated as CASSPWTGGDFMNTEAFF.

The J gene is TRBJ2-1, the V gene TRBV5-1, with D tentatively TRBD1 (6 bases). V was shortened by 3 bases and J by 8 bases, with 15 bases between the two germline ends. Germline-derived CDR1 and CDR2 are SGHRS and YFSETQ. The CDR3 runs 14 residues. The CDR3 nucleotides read TGCGCCAGCAGCTCCCAGGGGAGTAGCGATGAGCAGTTCTTC. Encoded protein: CASSSQGSSDEQFF.

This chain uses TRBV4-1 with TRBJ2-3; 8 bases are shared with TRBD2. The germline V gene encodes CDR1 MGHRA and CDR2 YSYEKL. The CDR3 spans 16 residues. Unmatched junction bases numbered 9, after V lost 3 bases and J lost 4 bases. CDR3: CASSHKRGGGADTQYF. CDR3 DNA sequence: TGCGCCAGCAGCCATAAACGGGGGGGAGGGGCAGATACGCAGTATTTT.

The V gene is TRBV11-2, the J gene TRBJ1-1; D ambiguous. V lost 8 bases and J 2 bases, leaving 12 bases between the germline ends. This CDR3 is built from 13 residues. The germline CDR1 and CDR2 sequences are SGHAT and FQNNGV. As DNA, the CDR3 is TGTGCCAGCTGCGGACTGTATAACACTGAAGCTTTCTTT. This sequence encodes CASCGLYNTEAFF.

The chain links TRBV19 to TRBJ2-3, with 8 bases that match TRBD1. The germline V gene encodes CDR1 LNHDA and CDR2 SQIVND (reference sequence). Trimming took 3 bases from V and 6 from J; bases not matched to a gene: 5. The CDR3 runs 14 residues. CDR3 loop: CASSIQGAADTQYF. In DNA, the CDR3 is TGTGCCAGTAGTATCCAGGGGGCTGCGGATACGCAGTATTTT.

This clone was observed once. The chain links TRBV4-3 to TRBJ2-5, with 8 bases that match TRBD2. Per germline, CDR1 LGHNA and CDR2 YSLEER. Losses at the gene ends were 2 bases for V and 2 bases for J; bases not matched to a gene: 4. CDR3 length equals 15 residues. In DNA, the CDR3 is TGCGCCAGCAGCCAAACTAGCGGAGTACAAGAGACCCAGTACTTC. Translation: CASSQTSGVQETQYF.

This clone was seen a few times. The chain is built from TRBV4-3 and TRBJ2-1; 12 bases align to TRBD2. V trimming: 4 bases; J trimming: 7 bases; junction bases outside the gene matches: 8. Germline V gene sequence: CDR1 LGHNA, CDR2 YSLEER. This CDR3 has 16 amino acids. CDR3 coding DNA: TGCGCCAGCAGCCTCCGACTAGCGGGGGAGGGGAATGAGCAGTTCTTC. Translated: CASSLRLAGEGNEQFF.

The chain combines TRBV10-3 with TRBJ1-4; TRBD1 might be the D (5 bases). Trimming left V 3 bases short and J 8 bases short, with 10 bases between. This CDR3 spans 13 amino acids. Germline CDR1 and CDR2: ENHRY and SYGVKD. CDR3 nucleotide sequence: TGTGCCATCAGTGAAGGGAGGGACGAAAAACTGTTTTTT. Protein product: CAISEGRDEKLFF.